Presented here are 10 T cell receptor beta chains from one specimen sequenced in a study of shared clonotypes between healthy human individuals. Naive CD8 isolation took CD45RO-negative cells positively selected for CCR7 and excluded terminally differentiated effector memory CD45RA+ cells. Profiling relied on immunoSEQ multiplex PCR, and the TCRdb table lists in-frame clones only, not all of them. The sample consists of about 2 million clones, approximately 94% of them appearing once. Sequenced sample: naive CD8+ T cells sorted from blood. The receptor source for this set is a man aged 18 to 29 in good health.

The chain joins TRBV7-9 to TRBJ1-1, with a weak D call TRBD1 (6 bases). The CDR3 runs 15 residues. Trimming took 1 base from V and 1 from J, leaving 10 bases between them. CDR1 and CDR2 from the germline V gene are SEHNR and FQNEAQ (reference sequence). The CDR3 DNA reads TGTGCCAGCAGCTTAGTCGGGACACAGAACACTGAAGCTTTCTTT. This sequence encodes CASSLVGTQNTEAFF.

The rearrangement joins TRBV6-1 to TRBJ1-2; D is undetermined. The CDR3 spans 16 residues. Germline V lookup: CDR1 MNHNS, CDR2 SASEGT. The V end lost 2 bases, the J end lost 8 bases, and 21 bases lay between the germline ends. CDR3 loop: CASSEPTESLDRGYTF. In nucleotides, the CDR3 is TGTGCCAGCAGTGAACCAACGGAATCCCTCGATCGAGGCTACACCTTC.

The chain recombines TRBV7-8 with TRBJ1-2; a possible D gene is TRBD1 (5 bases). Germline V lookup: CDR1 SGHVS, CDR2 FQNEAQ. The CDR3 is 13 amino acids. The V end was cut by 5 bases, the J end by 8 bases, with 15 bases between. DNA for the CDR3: TGTGCCAGCAGCCCCGTTATGGGGCGAGGCTACACCTTC. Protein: CASSPVMGRGYTF.

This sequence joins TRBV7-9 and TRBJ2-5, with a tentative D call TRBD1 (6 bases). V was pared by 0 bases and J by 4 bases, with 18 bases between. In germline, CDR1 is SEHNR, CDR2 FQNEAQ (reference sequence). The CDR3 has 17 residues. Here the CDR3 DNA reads TGTGCCAGCAGCTTAGCGCTGTTGGGGGCCGCGGGAGAGACCCAGTACTTC. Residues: CASSLALLGAAGETQYF.

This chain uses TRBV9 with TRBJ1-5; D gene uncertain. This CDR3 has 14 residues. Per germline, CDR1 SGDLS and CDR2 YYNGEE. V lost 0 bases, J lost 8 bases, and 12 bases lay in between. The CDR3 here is CASSVGLGAEPQHF. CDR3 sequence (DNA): TGTGCCAGCAGCGTAGGGTTGGGAGCGGAGCCCCAGCATTTT.

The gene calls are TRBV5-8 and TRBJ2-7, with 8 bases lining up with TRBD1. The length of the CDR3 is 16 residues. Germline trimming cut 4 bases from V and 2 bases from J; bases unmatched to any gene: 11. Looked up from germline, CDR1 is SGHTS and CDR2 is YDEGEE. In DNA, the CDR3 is TGTGCCAGCAGCCCCACCCGGACAGGGTTCCCCTACGAGCAGTACTTC. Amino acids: CASSPTRTGFPYEQYF.

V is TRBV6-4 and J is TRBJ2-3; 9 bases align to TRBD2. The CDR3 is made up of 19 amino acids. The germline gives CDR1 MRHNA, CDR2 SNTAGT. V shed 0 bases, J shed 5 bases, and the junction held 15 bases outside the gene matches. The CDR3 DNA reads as TGTGCCAGCAGTGACTCGAGTCGGGAGAAGCGGGAGGTCGTAGATACGCAGTATTTT. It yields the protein CASSDSSREKREVVDTQYF.

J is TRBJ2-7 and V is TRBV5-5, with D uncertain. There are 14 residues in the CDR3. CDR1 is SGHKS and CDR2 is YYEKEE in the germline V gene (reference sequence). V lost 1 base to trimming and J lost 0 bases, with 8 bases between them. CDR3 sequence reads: CASSLTRNSYEQYF. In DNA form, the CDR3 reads TGTGCCAGCAGCTTGACCCGGAACTCCTACGAGCAGTACTTC.

This CDR3 is CASSSHRGQEEAFF. CDR3 nucleotide sequence: TGTGCCAGCAGCTCCCACCGAGGGCAAGAGGAAGCTTTCTTT. V is TRBV7-9 and J is TRBJ1-1; no firm D call. The CDR3 has 14 residues. The germline CDR1 and CDR2 sequences are SEHNR and FQNEAQ (reference sequence). V gave up 4 bases and J gave up 8 bases, with 17 bases separating them.

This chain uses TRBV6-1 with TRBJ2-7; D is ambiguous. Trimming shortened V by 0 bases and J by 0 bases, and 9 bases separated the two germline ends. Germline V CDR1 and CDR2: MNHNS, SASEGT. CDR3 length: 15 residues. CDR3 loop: CASSEAVGSSYEQYF. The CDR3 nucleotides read TGTGCCAGCAGTGAAGCTGTGGGAAGCTCCTACGAGCAGTACTTC.